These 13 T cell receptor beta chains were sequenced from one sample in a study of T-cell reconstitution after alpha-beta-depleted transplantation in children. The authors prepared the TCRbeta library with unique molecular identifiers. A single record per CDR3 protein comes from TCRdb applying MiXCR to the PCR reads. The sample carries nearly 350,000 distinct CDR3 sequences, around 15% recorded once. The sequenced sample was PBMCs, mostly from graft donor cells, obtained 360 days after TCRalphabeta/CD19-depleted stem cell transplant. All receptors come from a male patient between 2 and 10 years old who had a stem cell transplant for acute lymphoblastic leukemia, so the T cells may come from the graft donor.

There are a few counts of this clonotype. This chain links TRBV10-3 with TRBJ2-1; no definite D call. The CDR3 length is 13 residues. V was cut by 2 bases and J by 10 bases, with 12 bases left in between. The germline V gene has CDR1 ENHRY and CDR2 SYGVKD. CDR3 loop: CAISELPYGEQFF. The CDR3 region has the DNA TGTGCCATCAGTGAGCTCCCTTATGGGGAGCAGTTCTTC.

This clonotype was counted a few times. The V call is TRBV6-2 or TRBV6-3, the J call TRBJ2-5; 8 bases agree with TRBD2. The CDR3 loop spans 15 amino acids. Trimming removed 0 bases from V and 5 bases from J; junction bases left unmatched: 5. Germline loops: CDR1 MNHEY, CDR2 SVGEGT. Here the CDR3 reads CASSYSRGLVETQYF. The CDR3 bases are TGTGCCAGCAGTTACTCGAGGGGACTAGTGGAGACCCAGTACTTC.

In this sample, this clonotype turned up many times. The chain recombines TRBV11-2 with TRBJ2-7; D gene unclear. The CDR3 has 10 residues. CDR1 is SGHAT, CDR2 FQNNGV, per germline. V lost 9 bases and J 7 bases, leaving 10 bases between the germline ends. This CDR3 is CASARLEQYF. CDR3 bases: TGTGCCAGTGCACGGTTGGAGCAGTACTTC.

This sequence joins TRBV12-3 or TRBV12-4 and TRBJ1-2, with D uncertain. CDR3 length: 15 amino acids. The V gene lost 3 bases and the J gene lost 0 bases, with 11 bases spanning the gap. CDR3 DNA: TGTGCCAGCAGTTTTATGGGGTGGGCTAACTATGGCTACACCTTC. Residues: CASSFMGWANYGYTF.

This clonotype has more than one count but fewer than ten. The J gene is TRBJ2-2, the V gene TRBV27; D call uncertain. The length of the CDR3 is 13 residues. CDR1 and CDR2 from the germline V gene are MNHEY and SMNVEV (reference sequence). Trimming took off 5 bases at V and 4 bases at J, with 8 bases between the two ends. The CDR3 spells CASSHSLTGELFF. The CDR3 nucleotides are TGTGCCAGCAGTCACAGCCTCACCGGGGAGCTGTTTTTT.

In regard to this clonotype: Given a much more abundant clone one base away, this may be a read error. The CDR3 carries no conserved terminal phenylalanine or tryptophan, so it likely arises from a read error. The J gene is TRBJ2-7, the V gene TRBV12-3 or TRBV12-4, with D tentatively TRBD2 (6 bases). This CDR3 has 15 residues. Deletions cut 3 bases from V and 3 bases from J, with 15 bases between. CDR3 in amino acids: CASSLGPSVGYEQYY. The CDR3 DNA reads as TGTGCCAGCAGTTTGGGCCCTAGCGTCGGCTACGAGCAGTACTAC.

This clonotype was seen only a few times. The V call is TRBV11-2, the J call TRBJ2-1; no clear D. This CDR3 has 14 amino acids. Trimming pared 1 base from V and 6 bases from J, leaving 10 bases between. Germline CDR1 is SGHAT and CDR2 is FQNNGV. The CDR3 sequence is CASSLGSSINEQFF. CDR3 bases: TGTGCCAGCAGCTTAGGATCTAGTATCAATGAGCAGTTCTTC.

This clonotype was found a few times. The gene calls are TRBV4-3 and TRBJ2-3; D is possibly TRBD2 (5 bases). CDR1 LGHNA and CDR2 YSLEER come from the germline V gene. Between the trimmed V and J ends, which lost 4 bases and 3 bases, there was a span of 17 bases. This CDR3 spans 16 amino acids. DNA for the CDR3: TGCGCCAGCAGCCGAGACGTGAGGGTGAGGACAGATACGCAGTATTTT. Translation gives CASSRDVRVRTDTQYF.

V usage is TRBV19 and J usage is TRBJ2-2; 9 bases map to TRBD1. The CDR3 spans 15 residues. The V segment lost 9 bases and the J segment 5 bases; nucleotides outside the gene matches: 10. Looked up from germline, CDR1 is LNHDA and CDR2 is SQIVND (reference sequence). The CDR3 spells CASAEQGARTGELFF. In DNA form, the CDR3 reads TGTGCCAGCGCAGAACAGGGGGCGCGAACCGGGGAGCTGTTTTTT.

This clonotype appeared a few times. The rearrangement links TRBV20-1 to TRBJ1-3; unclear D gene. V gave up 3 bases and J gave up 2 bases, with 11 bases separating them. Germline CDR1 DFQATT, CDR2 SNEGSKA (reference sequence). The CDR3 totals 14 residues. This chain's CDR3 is CSASDRITGNTIYF. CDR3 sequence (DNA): TGCAGTGCTAGCGACCGCATAACTGGAAACACCATATATTTT.

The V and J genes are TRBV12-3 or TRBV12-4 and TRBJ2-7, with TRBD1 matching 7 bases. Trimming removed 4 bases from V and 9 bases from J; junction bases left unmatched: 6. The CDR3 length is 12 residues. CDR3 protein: CASSWGSGGQYF. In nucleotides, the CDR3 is TGTGCCAGCAGTTGGGGCTCAGGGGGGCAGTACTTC.

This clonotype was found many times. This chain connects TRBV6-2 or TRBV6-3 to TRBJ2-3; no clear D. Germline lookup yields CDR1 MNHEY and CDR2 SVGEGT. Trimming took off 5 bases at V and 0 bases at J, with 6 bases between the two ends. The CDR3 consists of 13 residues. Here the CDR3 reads CASSVRSTDTQYF. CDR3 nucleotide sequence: TGTGCCAGCAGTGTGCGGAGCACAGATACGCAGTATTTT.

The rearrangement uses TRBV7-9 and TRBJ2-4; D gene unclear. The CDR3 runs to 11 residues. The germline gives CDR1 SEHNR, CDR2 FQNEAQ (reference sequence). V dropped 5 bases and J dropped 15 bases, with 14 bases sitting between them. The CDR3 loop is CASSPAAAGYF. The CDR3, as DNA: TGTGCCAGCAGCCCCGCAGCCGCAGGGTACTTC.